Listed here are 23 T cell receptor beta chains from one sample, sequenced in a study of T cells after yellow fever vaccination. Each CDR3 protein gets one entry after TCRdb re-called the 5' RACE reads with MiXCR. The table records about 340,000 distinct CDR3 sequences, about 4% of them present only once. Sequencing was performed on PBMCs, taken 5 days after the yellow fever booster vaccination. These receptors were collected from a man between 18 and 35 years old who received the YFV17D yellow fever vaccine.

This clonotype was observed a few times. This chain connects TRBV5-1 to TRBJ1-3, with D possibly being TRBD1 (6 bases). CDR1 SGHRS and CDR2 YFSETQ come from the germline V gene. The V end lost 0 bases, the J end lost 0 bases, and 13 bases lay between the germline ends. The CDR3 is made up of 17 amino acids. Here the CDR3 reads CASSLVARGASGNTIYF. CDR3 sequence (DNA): TGCGCCAGCAGCTTGGTGGCCCGGGGGGCCTCTGGAAACACCATATATTTT.

This clonotype was found a few times. The gene calls are TRBV18 and TRBJ2-5; tentatively, D is TRBD2 (6 bases). This CDR3 contains 14 residues. Germline-derived CDR1 and CDR2 are KGHSH and LQKENI. The V end was cut by 2 bases, the J end by 5 bases, with 12 bases between. This CDR3 is CASSPVGGDETQYF. The CDR3 nucleotides read TGTGCCAGCTCACCAGTCGGAGGGGACGAGACCCAGTACTTC.

This clonotype was counted between two and nine times. The gene calls are TRBV5-1 and TRBJ1-5, with D perhaps matching TRBD1 (6 bases). Germline V CDR1 and CDR2: SGHRS, YFSETQ. The CDR3 has 15 residues. The V end lost 0 bases, the J end lost 7 bases, and 14 bases lay between the germline ends. In DNA form, the CDR3 reads TGCGCCAGCAGCTTGGATATGGGGGCGGGGCAGCCCCAGCATTTT. Translation gives CASSLDMGAGQPQHF.

This clonotype has at least ten counts. The CDR3 sequence is CASSTTGTYEQYV. For the CDR3, the DNA is TGTGCCAGCAGTACTACAGGTACCTACGAGCAGTACGTC. The chain recombines TRBV7-9 with TRBJ2-7; TRBD1 is a possible D gene (5 bases). The germline gives CDR1 SEHNR, CDR2 FQNEAQ (reference sequence). The CDR3 covers 13 residues. The V end was cut by 6 bases, the J end by 2 bases, with 11 bases between.

The chain links TRBV7-8 to TRBJ1-4, with 7 bases identical to TRBD1. Germline V gene sequence: CDR1 SGHVS, CDR2 FQNEAQ. J gave up 6 bases and V 5 bases, and 6 bases lay outside the gene matches. This CDR3 has 14 residues. The chain's CDR3 is CASSRDRVDEKLFF. CDR3 DNA: TGTGCCAGCAGCCGCGACAGGGTAGATGAAAAACTGTTTTTT.

This clonotype showed up many times. The chain employs TRBV6-5 and TRBJ2-5; 9 positions agree with TRBD1. Germline-derived CDR1 and CDR2 are MNHEY and SVGAGI. With 6 bases clipped from V and 4 bases from J, the junction kept 9 bases outside the gene matches. The CDR3 loop spans 15 amino acids. Here the CDR3 reads CASRVTGGRRETQYF. The CDR3, as DNA: TGTGCCAGCAGGGTTACAGGGGGCCGACGAGAGACCCAGTACTTC.

The rearrangement joins TRBV7-2 to TRBJ1-6; D ambiguous. Germline V lookup: CDR1 SGHTA, CDR2 FQGNSA. Between the trimmed V and J ends, which lost 5 bases and 12 bases, there was a span of 20 bases. The CDR3 runs 15 residues. The CDR3 protein is CASSPLAPGFEPLHF. The CDR3 DNA reads as TGTGCCAGCAGCCCCTTGGCCCCGGGTTTTGAACCCCTCCACTTT.

This clonotype was seen at least ten times. This chain connects TRBV12-3 or TRBV12-4 to TRBJ2-1; D call uncertain. CDR3 length: 13 residues. V lost 0 bases and J 7 bases, leaving 7 bases between the germline ends. The CDR3 nucleotides read TGTGCCAGCAGTTTAGCGCAGTTGAATGAGCAGTTCTTC. It encodes CASSLAQLNEQFF.

This clonotype was counted at least ten times. The J gene is TRBJ2-3, the V gene TRBV11-2; TRBD2 matches at 8 bases. The CDR3 consists of 15 residues. Looked up from germline, CDR1 is SGHAT and CDR2 is FQNNGV. Losses at the gene ends were 4 bases for V and 2 bases for J; bases not matched to a gene: 5. CDR3 protein: CASSWGLVFTDTQYF. In DNA, the CDR3 is TGTGCCAGCAGCTGGGGACTAGTTTTCACAGATACGCAGTATTTT.

This clonotype came up many times. Relative to the germline gene, one junction end is altered; a read error may explain this. As DNA, the CDR3 is TGTGCCAGCAGCTTATCCGGGACTGATGCTTTCTTT. Its translation is CASSLSGTDAFF. The gene calls are TRBV11-1 and TRBJ1-1; tentatively, D is TRBD1 (5 bases). CDR3 length equals 12 residues. CDR1 SGHAT and CDR2 FQDESV come from the germline V gene (reference sequence). The full variable domain, with the rest looked up from reference TRBV11-1 and TRBJ1-1, is EAEVAQSPRYKITEKSQAVAFWCDPISGHATLYWYRQILGQGPELLVQFQDESVVDDSQLPKDRFSAERLKGVDSTLKIQPAELGDSAMYLCASSLSGTDAFFGQGTRLTVV.

The rearrangement joins TRBV12-5 to TRBJ1-6; no definite D call. Trimming cost V 3 bases and J 0 bases, with 18 bases left between them. Germline V lookup: CDR1 LGHNT, CDR2 FRNRAP. This CDR3 comprises 19 residues. The CDR3 loop is CASGFFPDGSSSYNSPLHF. DNA for the CDR3: TGTGCTAGTGGTTTTTTCCCGGACGGATCGAGCTCCTATAATTCACCCCTCCACTTT.

This clonotype was counted a few times. This chain uses TRBV4-1 with TRBJ1-2; perhaps TRBD1 as D (5 bases). The CDR3 is made up of 11 amino acids. V was shortened by 8 bases and J by 8 bases, with 12 bases between the two germline ends. Germline CDR1 is MGHRA and CDR2 is YSYEKL. The chain's CDR3 is CASGTRTGYTF. Written as DNA, the CDR3 is TGCGCCAGCGGGACCCGAACGGGCTACACCTTC.

This chain connects TRBV20-1 to TRBJ2-1; 12 bases are a match to TRBD2. This CDR3 region has 15 residues. Per germline, CDR1 DFQATT and CDR2 SNEGSKA (reference sequence). The V and J ends lost 7 bases and 6 bases, in that order; junction bases with no gene match: 10. CDR3 nucleotides: TGCAGTGTCTCTAGCGGGGGGGATCTCACCAATGAGCAGTTCTTC. Its protein is CSVSSGGDLTNEQFF.

This clonotype was observed many times. V gene TRBV18 combines with J gene TRBJ2-7; 11 bases align to TRBD2. Trimming at V came to 5 bases and at J to 6 bases, leaving 6 bases not matched to a gene. Per the germline V gene, CDR1 is KGHSH and CDR2 is LQKENI. This CDR3 comprises 14 residues. In nucleotides, the CDR3 is TGTGCCAGCTCAATCCTAGCGGGGGGCCGCGAGCAGTACTTC. It yields the protein CASSILAGGREQYF.

The sample holds many counts of this clonotype. V is TRBV20-1 and J is TRBJ2-3; D gene unclear. The CDR3 length is 10 residues. Trimming left V 1 base short and J 9 bases short, with 5 bases between. Germline loops: CDR1 DFQATT, CDR2 SNEGSKA (reference sequence). CDR3 sequence reads: CSARAQTQYF. In DNA form, the CDR3 reads TGCAGTGCTAGAGCTCAAACGCAGTATTTT.

This clonotype was seen a few times. V is TRBV20-1 and J is TRBJ1-6; D possibly corresponds to TRBD1 (5 bases). Germline V gene data show CDR1 as DFQATT and CDR2 as SNEGSKA (reference sequence). The V and J ends lost 6 bases and 6 bases respectively, with 12 bases between them. This CDR3 has 13 amino acids. The DNA of the CDR3 is TGCAGTGCCCTGGAGGGGATTAATTCACCCCTCCACTTT. It codes for CSALEGINSPLHF.

This chain uses TRBV19 with TRBJ2-1; the match to TRBD1 covers 7 bases. V gave up 4 bases and J gave up 4 bases; unmatched junction bases: 7. CDR1 is LNHDA and CDR2 is SQIVND in the germline V gene (reference sequence). The CDR3 has 15 amino acids. DNA of the CDR3: TGTGCCAGTAGTACGCCCGGGACAGAATACAATGAGCAGTTCTTC. Encoded protein: CASSTPGTEYNEQFF.

This clonotype was recorded a few times. V gene TRBV5-4 combines with J gene TRBJ2-1; 8 bases are a match to TRBD1. Germline V gene data show CDR1 as SGHNT and CDR2 as YYREEE (reference sequence). After removal of 4 bases from V and 4 bases from J, the junction contained 7 bases not matched to a gene. This CDR3 is 15 amino acids long. CDR3 coding DNA: TGTGCCAGCAGCACCGGACAGGGCATTTACAATGAGCAGTTCTTC. Translated, it gives CASSTGQGIYNEQFF.

The table lists this clonotype with a few counts. J is TRBJ2-1 and V is TRBV5-1, with 9 positions matching TRBD2. The CDR3 has 16 amino acids. Trimming took 2 bases from V and 0 from J; bases not matched to a gene: 3. Germline V lookup: CDR1 SGHRS, CDR2 YFSETQ. The CDR3 loop reads CASSFNSGGSYNEQFF. The DNA of the CDR3 is TGCGCCAGCAGCTTCAATAGCGGGGGCTCCTACAATGAGCAGTTCTTC.

This clonotype showed up many times. The rearrangement uses TRBV5-1 and TRBJ2-2; TRBD2 might be the D (6 bases). This CDR3 is 13 amino acids long. CDR1 is SGHRS, CDR2 YFSETQ, per germline. For the CDR3, the DNA is TGCGACCAGCGGCGGGACGACACCGGGGAGCTGTTTTTT. This gives the protein CDQRRDDTGELFF.

This clonotype was counted at least ten times. The rearrangement links TRBV5-1 to TRBJ1-4; D unresolved. Germline-derived CDR1 and CDR2 are SGHRS and YFSETQ. Trimming cost V 4 bases and J 6 bases, with 16 bases left between them. There are 15 residues in the CDR3. CDR3 region: CASSQRGFWDEKLFF. CDR3 nucleotide sequence: TGCGCCAGCAGCCAAAGAGGGTTTTGGGATGAAAAACTGTTTTTT.

The V call is TRBV4-3, the J call TRBJ2-3, with 12 bases that match TRBD2. The CDR3 runs to 17 residues. The germline V gene encodes CDR1 LGHNA and CDR2 YSLEER. V gave up 2 bases and J gave up 4 bases; unmatched junction bases: 7. The CDR3 loop is CASSQSFLAGGADTQYF. For the CDR3, the DNA is TGCGCCAGCAGCCAAAGTTTCCTAGCGGGAGGGGCAGATACGCAGTATTTT.

The V gene is TRBV6-2 or TRBV6-3, the J gene TRBJ1-6; the D gene is possibly TRBD1 (5 bases). Germline V lookup: CDR1 MNHEY, CDR2 SVGEGT. V lost 2 bases and J lost 9, with 17 bases in between. The CDR3 runs 16 residues. The CDR3 here is CASSYIGASYGSPLHF. The CDR3 DNA sequence: TGTGCCAGCAGTTACATCGGGGCTTCCTACGGTTCACCCCTCCACTTT.